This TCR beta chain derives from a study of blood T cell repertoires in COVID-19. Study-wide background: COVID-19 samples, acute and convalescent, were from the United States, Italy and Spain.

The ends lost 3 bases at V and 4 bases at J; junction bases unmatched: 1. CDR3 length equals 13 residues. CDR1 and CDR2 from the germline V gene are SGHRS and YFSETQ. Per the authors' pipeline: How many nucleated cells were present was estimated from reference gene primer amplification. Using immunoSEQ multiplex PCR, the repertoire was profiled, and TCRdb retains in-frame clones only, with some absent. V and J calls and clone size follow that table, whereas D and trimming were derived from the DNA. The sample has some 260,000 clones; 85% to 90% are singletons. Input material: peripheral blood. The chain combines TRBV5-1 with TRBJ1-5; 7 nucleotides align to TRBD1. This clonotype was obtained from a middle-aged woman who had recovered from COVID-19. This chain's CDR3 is CASSWDSNQPQHF. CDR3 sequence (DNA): TGCGCCAGCAGCTGGGACAGTAATCAGCCCCAGCATTTT.